Reported below is one TCR beta chain. These data are taken from a study of blood T cell repertoires in COVID-19. As for the study in general: PBMCs, B-cell-depleted T cells, or T cells were the source of the cDNA or gDNA that made up the material.

Clones were read by immunoSEQ multiplex PCR, and TCRdb kept only the in-frame ones, dropping some. This sample yields 300,000 to 450,000 clones, of which 85% are seen a single time; 3% to 4% belongs to the top ten. The CDR3 has 15 residues. The germline gives CDR1 LNHDA, CDR2 SQIVND (reference sequence). Trimming removed 1 base from V and 4 bases from J, with 12 bases in between. V gene TRBV19 combines with J gene TRBJ2-3, with D possibly being TRBD1 (5 bases). The sequenced sample was peripheral blood. This TCR was sampled from a woman between 18 and 29 years old with acute or convalescent COVID-19. CDR3 region: CASSIAAGSSDTQYF. In DNA, the CDR3 is TGTGCCAGTAGTATAGCGGCAGGGTCCTCAGATACGCAGTATTTT.